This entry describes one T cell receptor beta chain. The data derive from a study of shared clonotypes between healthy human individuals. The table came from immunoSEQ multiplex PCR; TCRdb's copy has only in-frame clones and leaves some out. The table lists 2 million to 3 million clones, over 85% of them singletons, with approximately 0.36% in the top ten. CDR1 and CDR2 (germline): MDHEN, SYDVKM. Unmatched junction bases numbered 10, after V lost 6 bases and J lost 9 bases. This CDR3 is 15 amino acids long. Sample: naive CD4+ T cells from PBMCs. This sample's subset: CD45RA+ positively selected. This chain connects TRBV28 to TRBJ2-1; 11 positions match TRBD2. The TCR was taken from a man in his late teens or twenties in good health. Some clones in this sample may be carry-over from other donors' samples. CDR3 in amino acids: CASRRRTSGRAEQFF. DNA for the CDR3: TGTGCCAGCAGAAGACGGACTAGCGGGCGAGCTGAGCAGTTCTTC.